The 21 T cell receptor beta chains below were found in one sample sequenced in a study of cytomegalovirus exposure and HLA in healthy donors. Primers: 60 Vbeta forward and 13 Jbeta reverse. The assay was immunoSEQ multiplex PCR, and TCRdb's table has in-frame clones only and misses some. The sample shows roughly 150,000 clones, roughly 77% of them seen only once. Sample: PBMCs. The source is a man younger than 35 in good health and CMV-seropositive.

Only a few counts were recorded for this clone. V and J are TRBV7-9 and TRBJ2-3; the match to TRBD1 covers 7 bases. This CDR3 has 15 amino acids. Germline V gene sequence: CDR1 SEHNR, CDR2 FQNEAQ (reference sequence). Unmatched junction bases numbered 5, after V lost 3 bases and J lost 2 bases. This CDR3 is CASSLGDRLTDTQYF. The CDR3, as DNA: TGTGCCAGCAGCTTGGGGGACAGACTCACAGATACGCAGTATTTT.

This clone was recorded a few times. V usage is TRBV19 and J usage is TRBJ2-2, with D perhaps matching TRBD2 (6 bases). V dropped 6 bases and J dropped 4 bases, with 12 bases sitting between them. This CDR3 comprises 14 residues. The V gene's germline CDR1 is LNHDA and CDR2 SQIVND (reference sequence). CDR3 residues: CASSLTGGTGELFF. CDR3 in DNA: TGTGCCAGTAGCCTCACCGGGGGCACCGGGGAGCTGTTTTTT.

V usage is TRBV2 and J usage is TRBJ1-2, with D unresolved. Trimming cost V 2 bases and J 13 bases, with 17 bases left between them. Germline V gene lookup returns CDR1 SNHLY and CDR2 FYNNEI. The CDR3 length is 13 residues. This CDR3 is CASSEISVGGVTF. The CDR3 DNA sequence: TGTGCCAGCAGTGAAATTTCGGTTGGAGGTGTCACCTTC. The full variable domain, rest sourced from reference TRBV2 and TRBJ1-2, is EPEVTQTPSHQVTQMGQEVILRCVPISNHLYFYWYRQILGQKVEFLVSFYNNEISEKSEIFDDQFSVERPDGSNFTLKIRSTKLEDSAMYFCASSEISVGGVTFGSGTRLTVV.

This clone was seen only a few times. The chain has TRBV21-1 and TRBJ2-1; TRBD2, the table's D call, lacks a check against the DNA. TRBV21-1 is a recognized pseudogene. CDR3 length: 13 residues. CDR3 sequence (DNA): TGTGCCAGAGAAGGGAGGGACTACAATGAGCAGTTCTTC. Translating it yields CAREGRDYNEQFF.

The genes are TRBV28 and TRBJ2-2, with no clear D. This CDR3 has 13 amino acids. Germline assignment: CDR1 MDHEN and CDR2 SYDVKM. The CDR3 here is CVILGPSTGELFF. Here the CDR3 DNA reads TGTGTCATACTCGGCCCTAGTACCGGGGAGCTGTTTTTT.

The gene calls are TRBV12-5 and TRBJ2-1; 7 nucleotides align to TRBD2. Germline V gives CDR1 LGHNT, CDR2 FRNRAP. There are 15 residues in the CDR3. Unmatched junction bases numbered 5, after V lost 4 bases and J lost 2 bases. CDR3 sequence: CASGSGTTPYNEQFF. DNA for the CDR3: TGTGCTAGTGGTTCGGGGACTACCCCCTACAATGAGCAGTTCTTC.

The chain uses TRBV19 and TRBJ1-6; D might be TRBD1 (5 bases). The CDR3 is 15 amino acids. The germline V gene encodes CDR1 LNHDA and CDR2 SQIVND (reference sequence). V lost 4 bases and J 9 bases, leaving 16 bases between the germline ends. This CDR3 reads CASSTAGLRTSPLHF. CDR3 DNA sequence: TGTGCCAGTAGTACTGCAGGGCTTCGTACTTCACCCCTCCACTTT.

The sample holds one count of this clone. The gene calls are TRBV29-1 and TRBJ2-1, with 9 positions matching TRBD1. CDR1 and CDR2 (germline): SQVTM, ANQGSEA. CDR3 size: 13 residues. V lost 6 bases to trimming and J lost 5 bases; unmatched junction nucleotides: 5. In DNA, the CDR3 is TGCAGCGTAGGGGACAGGGCCCACAATGAGCAGTTCTTC. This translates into CSVGDRAHNEQFF.

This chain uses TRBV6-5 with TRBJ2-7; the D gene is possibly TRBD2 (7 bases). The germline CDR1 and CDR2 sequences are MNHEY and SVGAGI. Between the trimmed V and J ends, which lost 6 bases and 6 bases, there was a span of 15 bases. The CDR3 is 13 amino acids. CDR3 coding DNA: TGTGCCAGCAGGGGGGGGGCACCTCGCGAGCAGTACTTC. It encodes CASRGGAPREQYF.

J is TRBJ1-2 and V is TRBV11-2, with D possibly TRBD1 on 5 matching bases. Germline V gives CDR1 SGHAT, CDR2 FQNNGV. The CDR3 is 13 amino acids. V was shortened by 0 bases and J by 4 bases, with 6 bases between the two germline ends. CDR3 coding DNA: TGTGCCAGCAGCTTAGATAGGGGCTATGGCTACACCTTC. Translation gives CASSLDRGYGYTF.

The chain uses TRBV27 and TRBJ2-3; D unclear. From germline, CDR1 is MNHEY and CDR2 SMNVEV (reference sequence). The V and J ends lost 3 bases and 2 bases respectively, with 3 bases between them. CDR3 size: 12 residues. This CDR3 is CASSFITDTQYF. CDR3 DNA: TGTGCCAGCAGTTTCATCACAGATACGCAGTATTTT.

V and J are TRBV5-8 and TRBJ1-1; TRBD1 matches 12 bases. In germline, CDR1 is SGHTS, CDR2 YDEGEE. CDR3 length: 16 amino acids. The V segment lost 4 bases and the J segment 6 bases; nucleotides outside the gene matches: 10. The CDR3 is CASSPIRGQGAAEAFF. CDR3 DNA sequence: TGTGCCAGCAGCCCTATAAGGGGACAGGGGGCCGCTGAAGCTTTCTTT.

DNA of the CDR3: TGTGCCAGCCAGGGACAGGGGGTCCCCCCCTACGAGCAGTACTTC. Its protein product is CASQGQGVPPYEQYF. The genes are TRBV28 and TRBJ2-7; 11 bases fit TRBD1. The V gene's germline CDR1 is MDHEN and CDR2 SYDVKM. CDR3 length: 15 residues. V gave up 8 bases and J gave up 2 bases; unmatched junction bases: 8.

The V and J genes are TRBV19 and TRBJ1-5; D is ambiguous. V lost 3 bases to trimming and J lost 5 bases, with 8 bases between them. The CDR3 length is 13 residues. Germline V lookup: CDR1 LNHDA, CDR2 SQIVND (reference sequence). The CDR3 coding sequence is TGTGCCAGTAGTATCCGGGTTTATCAGCCCCAGCATTTT. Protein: CASSIRVYQPQHF.

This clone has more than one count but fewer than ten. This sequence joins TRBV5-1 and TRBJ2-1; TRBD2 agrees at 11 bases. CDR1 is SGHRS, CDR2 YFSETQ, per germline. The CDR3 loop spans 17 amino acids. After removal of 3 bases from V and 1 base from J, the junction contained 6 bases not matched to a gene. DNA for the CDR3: TGCGCCAGCAGCTCCCCGGGACTAGCGGCATCCTACAATGAGCAGTTCTTC. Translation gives CASSSPGLAASYNEQFF.

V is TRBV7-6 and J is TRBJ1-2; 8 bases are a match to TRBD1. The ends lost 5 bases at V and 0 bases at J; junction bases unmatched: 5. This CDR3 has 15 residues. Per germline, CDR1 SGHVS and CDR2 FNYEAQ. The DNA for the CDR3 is TGTGCCAGCAGCCCCGGGACAGGAGCTAACTATGGCTACACCTTC. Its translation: CASSPGTGANYGYTF.

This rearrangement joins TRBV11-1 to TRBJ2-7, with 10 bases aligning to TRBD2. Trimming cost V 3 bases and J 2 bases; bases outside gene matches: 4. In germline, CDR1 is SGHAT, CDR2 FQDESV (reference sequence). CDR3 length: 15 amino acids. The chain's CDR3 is CASSFTSGTTYEQYF. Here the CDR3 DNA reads TGTGCCAGCAGCTTTACTAGCGGGACGACCTACGAGCAGTACTTC.

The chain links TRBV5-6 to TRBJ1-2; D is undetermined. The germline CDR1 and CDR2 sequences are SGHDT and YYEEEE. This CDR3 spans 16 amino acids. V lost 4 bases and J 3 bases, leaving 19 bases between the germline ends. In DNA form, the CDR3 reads TGTGCCAGCAGCAACCTACCGGCGGGGAGGGACTATGGCTACACCTTC. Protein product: CASSNLPAGRDYGYTF. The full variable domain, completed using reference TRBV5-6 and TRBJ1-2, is DAGVTQSPTHLIKTRGQQVTLRCSPKSGHDTVSWYQQALGQGPQFIFQYYEEEERQRGNFPDRFSGHQFPNYSSELNVNALLLGDSALYLCASSNLPAGRDYGYTFGSGTRLTVV.

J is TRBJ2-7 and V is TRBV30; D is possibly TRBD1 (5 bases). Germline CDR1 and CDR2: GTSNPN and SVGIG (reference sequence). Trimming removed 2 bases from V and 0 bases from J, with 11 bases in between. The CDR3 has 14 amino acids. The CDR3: CAWSPQGGSYEQYF. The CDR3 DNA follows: TGTGCCTGGAGTCCGCAGGGTGGCTCCTACGAGCAGTACTTC.

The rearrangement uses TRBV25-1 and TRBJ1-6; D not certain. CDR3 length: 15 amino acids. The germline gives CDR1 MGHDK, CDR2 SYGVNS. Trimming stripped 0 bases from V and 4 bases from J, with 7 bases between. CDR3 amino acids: CASSEYQWYNSPLHF. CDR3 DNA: TGTGCCAGCAGTGAATATCAGTGGTATAATTCACCCCTCCACTTT.

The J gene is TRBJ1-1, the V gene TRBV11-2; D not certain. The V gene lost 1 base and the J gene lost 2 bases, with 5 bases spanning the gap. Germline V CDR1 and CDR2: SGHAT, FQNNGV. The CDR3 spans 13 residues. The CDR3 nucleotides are TGTGCCAGCAGCTTAGGGAGAAACACTGAAGCTTTCTTT. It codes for CASSLGRNTEAFF.